The 12 T cell receptor beta chains reported below all come from one sample, sequenced in a study of T cell responses to AZD1222 COVID-19 vaccine. Assay used: immunoSEQ multiplex PCR; TCRdb lists only in-frame clones, some missing. The profile shows fewer than 150,000 clones, around 92% of them singletons. The source material was peripheral blood, sampled on day 0 of AZD1222 vaccination. The receptors derive from an adult in good health.

J is TRBJ1-6 and V is TRBV6-5; 7 bases fit TRBD1. The trim removed 6 bases at V and 9 bases at J, leaving 5 bases unmatched. The CDR3 is 13 amino acids. The germline V gene encodes CDR1 MNHEY and CDR2 SVGAGI. The CDR3 spells CASREGAGSPLHF. CDR3 in DNA: TGTGCCAGCAGAGAGGGGGCTGGTTCACCCCTCCACTTT.

This sequence joins TRBV5-1 and TRBJ2-2; 8 nucleotides match TRBD1. There are 16 residues in the CDR3. V lost 4 bases to trimming and J lost 6 bases; unmatched junction nucleotides: 11. Germline values: CDR1 SGHRS, CDR2 YFSETQ. The CDR3 here is CASSRGQGAGAGELFF. The CDR3 coding sequence is TGCGCCAGCAGCAGGGGGCAGGGGGCTGGTGCCGGGGAGCTGTTTTTT.

The chain joins TRBV2 to TRBJ2-2, with 14 bases that match TRBD2. The CDR3 spans 16 residues. Germline CDR1 SNHLY, CDR2 FYNNEI. The V and J ends lost 6 bases and 1 base, in that order; junction bases with no gene match: 1. The CDR3 reads CASRGTSGGNTGELFF. CDR3 in DNA: TGTGCCAGCAGGGGGACTAGCGGGGGGAACACCGGGGAGCTGTTTTTT.

The chain recombines TRBV21-1 with TRBJ1-3; the table gives TRBD1 as D, unverified against the DNA. TRBV21-1 is an annotated pseudogene. The CDR3 has 18 amino acids. The CDR3 loop is CASSNFRTGLYPGNTIYF. In DNA form, the CDR3 reads TGTGCCAGCAGCAATTTTAGGACAGGACTATATCCTGGAAACACCATATATTTT.

V and J are TRBV7-9 and TRBJ2-3, with a possible D match to TRBD2 (5 bases). The V end lost 8 bases, the J end lost 2 bases, and 14 bases lay between the germline ends. The CDR3 covers 14 residues. Germline CDR1 and CDR2: SEHNR and FQNEAQ (reference sequence). CDR3 sequence reads: CASRPADNTDTQYF. The CDR3 nucleotides read TGTGCCAGCCGGCCAGCGGATAACACAGATACGCAGTATTTT.

The rearrangement links TRBV30 to TRBJ1-5, with D possibly being TRBD1 (5 bases). Trimming stripped 5 bases from V and 4 bases from J, with 12 bases between. CDR3 length: 13 residues. CDR1 is GTSNPN, CDR2 SVGIG, per germline (reference sequence). DNA for the CDR3: TGTGCCTGGTCCTCAAAGGGGAATCAGCCCCAGCATTTT. Translation: CAWSSKGNQPQHF.

The chain recombines TRBV11-2 with TRBJ1-1; a weak D match, TRBD1 (6 bases). This CDR3 contains 13 residues. Germline lookup yields CDR1 SGHAT and CDR2 FQNNGV. Trimming shortened V by 3 bases and J by 6 bases, and 11 bases separated the two germline ends. CDR3 amino acids: CASSFQQGSEAFF. The CDR3, as DNA: TGTGCCAGCAGCTTCCAACAGGGCTCTGAAGCTTTCTTT.

The genes are TRBV11-2 and TRBJ1-1, with D uncertain. Germline CDR1 and CDR2: SGHAT and FQNNGV. Trimming left V 0 bases short and J 4 bases short, with 12 bases between. The CDR3 is made up of 15 amino acids. The CDR3 DNA reads TGTGCCAGCAGCTTAGATCTTGCAGGAATCACTGAAGCTTTCTTT. It encodes CASSLDLAGITEAFF.

The chain couples TRBV12-3 or TRBV12-4 to TRBJ2-3; D is undetermined. V dropped 2 bases and J dropped 0 bases, with 3 bases sitting between them. CDR3 length: 13 residues. The CDR3: CASSLSSTDTQYF. CDR3 in DNA: TGTGCCAGCAGTTTATCGAGCACAGATACGCAGTATTTT.

The chain joins TRBV28 to TRBJ2-7, with D perhaps given as TRBD1 or TRBD2 (5 bases each). Trimming took off 3 bases at V and 7 bases at J, with 13 bases between the two ends. Germline CDR1 and CDR2: MDHEN and SYDVKM. CDR3 length equals 13 residues. The CDR3 DNA reads TGTGCCAGCAGTTTGAGGGGAGTAAGGGAGCAGTACTTC. This gives the protein CASSLRGVREQYF.

This chain links TRBV13 with TRBJ2-1, with no clear D. The CDR3 extends over 11 amino acids. CDR1 is PRHDT, CDR2 FYEKMQ, per germline (reference sequence). Trimming took off 10 bases at V and 8 bases at J, with 12 bases between the two ends. The CDR3 here is CATEVEYEQFF. The CDR3, as DNA: TGTGCCACCGAGGTTGAGTATGAGCAGTTCTTC.

The chain joins TRBV6-2 or TRBV6-3 to TRBJ1-5; the match to TRBD1 covers 7 bases. Germline V gene data show CDR1 as MNHEY and CDR2 as SVGEGT. The CDR3 length is 17 residues. V lost 0 bases and J lost 0; bases outside the gene matches: 5. Here the CDR3 DNA reads TGTGCCAGCAGTTACTCCGAGGACAGGTATAGCAATCAGCCCCAGCATTTT. Encoded protein: CASSYSEDRYSNQPQHF.